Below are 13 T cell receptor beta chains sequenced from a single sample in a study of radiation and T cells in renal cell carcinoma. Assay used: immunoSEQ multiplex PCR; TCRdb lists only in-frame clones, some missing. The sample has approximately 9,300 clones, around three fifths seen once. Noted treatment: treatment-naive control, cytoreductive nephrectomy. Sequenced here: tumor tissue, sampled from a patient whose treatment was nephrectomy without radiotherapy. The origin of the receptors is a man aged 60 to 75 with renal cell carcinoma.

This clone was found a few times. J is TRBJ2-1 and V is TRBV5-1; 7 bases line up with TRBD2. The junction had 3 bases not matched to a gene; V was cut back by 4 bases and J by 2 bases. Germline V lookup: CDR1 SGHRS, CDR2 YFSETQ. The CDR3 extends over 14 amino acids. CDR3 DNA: TGCGCCAGCAGCGCGAGCGGGACCTACAATGAGCAGTTCTTC. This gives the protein CASSASGTYNEQFF.

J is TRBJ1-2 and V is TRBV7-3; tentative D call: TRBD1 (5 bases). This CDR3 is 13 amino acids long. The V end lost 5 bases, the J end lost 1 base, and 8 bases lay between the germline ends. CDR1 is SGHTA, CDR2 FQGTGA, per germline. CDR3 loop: CASSPGVNYGYTF. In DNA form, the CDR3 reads TGTGCCAGCAGCCCGGGGGTTAACTATGGCTACACCTTC.

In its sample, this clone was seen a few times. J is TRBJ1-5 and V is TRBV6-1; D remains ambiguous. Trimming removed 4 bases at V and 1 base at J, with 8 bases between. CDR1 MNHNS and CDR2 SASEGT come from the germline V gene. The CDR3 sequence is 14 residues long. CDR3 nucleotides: TGTGCCAGCAGTGTTGGTGGGAGCAATCAGCCCCAGCATTTT. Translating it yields CASSVGGSNQPQHF.

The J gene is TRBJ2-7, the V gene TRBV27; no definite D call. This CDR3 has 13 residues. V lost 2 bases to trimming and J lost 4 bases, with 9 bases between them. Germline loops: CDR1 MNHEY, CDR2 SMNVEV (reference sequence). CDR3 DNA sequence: TGTGCCAGCAGTTTAGGCTTTCAGTACGAGCAGTACTTC. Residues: CASSLGFQYEQYF.

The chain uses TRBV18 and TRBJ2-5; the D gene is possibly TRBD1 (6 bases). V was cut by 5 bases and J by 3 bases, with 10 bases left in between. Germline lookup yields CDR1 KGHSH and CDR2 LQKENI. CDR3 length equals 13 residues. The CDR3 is CASSRNREETQYF. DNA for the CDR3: TGTGCCAGCTCAAGGAACAGGGAAGAGACCCAGTACTTC.

CDR3 sequence (DNA): TGTGCCAGTAGTATAAAGGGACAGGGGGTTAACGGGGAGCTGTTTTTT. This gives the protein CASSIKGQGVNGELFF. The chain links TRBV19 to TRBJ2-2; the match to TRBD1 covers 11 bases. The CDR3 extends over 16 amino acids. V shed 2 bases, J shed 7 bases, and the junction held 6 bases outside the gene matches. Per germline, CDR1 LNHDA and CDR2 SQIVND (reference sequence).

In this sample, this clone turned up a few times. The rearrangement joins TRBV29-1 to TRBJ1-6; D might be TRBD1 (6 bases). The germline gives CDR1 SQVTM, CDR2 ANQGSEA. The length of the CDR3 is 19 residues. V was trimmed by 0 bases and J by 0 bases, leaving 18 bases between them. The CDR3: CSVEDRGIGGPSYNSPLHF. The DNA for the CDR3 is TGCAGCGTTGAAGATCGGGGCATCGGGGGGCCCTCCTATAATTCACCCCTCCACTTT.

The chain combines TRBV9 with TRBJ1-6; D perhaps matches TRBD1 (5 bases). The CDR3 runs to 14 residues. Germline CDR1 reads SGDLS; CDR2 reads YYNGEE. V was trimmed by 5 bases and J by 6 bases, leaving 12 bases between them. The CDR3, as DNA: TGTGCCAGCAGTTTGTTGGGGGTTAATTCACCCCTCCACTTT. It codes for CASSLLGVNSPLHF.

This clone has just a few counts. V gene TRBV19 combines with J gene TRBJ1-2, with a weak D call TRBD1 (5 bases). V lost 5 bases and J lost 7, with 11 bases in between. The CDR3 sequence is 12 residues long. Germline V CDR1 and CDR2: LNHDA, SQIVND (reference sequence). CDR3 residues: CASSFPGSGYTF. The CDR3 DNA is TGTGCCAGTAGTTTCCCAGGGTCTGGCTACACCTTC.

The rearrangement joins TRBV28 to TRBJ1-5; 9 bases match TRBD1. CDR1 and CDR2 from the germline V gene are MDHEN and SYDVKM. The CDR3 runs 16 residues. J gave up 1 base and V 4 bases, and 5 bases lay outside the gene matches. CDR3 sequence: CASSSLQGASNQPQHF. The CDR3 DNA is TGTGCCAGCAGTTCCTTACAGGGGGCGAGCAATCAGCCCCAGCATTTT.

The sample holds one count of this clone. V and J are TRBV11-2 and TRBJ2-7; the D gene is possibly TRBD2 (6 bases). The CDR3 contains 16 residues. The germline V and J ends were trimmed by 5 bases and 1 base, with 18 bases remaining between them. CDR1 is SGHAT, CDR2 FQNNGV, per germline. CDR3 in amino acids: CASSPRLSGPSYEQYF. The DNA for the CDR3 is TGTGCCAGCAGCCCCCGACTCAGCGGGCCTTCCTACGAGCAGTACTTC. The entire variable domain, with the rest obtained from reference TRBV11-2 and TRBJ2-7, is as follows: EAGVAQSPRYKIIEKRQSVAFWCNPISGHATLYWYQQILGQGPKLLIQFQNNGVVDDSQLPKDRFSAERLKGVDSTLKIQPAKLEDSAVYLCASSPRLSGPSYEQYFGPGTRLTVT.

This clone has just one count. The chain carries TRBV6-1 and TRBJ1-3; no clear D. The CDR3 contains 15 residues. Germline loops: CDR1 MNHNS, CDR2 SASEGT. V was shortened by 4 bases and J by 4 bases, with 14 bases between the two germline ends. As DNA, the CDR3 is TGTGCCAGCAGTGGACAACATGTGGCAGGAAACACCATATATTTT. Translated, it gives CASSGQHVAGNTIYF.

The CDR3 region is CASNSATANTGELFF. DNA for the CDR3: TGCGCCAGCAACTCCGCCACCGCGAACACCGGGGAGCTGTTTTTT. V usage is TRBV5-1 and J usage is TRBJ2-2; D uncertain. This CDR3 contains 15 residues. The V gene lost 6 bases and the J gene lost 0 bases, with 12 bases spanning the gap. In germline, CDR1 is SGHRS, CDR2 YFSETQ.